Reported below is one TCR beta chain. The antigen is not known. This specimen belongs to a study of metastatic and nonmetastatic thyroid tumors. About the study: Samples came from malignant and benign thyroid patients, and repertoires were compared across blood and tumor or nodule tissue.

TCRdb recomputed clones from the PCR reads via MiXCR. The sample comprises 25,000 to 35,000 clones, 30% of which are singletons, and 25% to 35% rests with the top ten. CDR3 length equals 13 residues. Germline V gene sequence: CDR1 MNHNS, CDR2 SASEGT. Deletions cut 3 bases from V and 6 bases from J, with 11 bases between. Notes on the study in general: In blood and tumor, TCR beta diversity was reportedly significantly higher in malignant thyroid tumors than in benign nodules.

Treatment of any kind had been given to no patient before thyroid surgery. Input material: blood. The chain recombines TRBV6-1 with TRBJ1-2; D call uncertain. This clonotype was sampled from a female donor with papillary thyroid cancer or a benign thyroid nodule (not recorded which). Some clones in this sample may be carry-over from other donors' samples. The CDR3 reads CASSDLDRDGYTF. As DNA, the CDR3 is TGTGCCAGCAGTGATCTGGACCGAGATGGCTACACCTTC.